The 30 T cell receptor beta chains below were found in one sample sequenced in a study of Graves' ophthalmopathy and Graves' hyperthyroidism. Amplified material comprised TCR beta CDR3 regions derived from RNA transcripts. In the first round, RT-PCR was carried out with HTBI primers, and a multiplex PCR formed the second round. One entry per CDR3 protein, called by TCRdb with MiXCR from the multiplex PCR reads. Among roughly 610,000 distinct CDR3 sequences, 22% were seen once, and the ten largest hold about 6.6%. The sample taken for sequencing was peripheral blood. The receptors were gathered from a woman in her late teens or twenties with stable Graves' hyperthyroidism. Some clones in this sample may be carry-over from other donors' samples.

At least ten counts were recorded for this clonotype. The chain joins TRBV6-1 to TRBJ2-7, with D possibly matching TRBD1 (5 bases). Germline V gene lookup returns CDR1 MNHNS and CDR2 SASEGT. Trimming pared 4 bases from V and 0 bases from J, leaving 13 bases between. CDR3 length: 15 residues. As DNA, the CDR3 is TGTGCCAGCAGTGCCAGACAGCTTAGCTCCTACGAGCAGTACTTC. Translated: CASSARQLSSYEQYF.

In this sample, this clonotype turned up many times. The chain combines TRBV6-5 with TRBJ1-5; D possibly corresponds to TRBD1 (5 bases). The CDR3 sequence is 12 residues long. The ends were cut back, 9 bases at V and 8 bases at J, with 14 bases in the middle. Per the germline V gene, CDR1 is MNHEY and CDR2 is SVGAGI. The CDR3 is CASRDSHEPQHF. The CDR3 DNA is TGTGCCAGTCGAGACAGCCACGAGCCCCAGCATTTT.

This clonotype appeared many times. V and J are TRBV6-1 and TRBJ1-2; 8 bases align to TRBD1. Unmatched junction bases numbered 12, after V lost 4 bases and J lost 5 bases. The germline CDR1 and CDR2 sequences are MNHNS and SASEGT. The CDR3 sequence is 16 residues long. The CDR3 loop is CASSVKAGGAYYGYTF. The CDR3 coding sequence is TGTGCCAGCAGTGTGAAGGCAGGGGGCGCCTATTATGGCTACACCTTC.

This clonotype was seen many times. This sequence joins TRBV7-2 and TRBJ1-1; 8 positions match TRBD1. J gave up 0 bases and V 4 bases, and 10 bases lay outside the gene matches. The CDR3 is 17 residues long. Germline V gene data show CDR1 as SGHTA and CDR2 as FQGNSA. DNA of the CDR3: TGTGCCAGCAGCTCCCCATTAGGACAGGGCCTGAACACTGAAGCTTTCTTT. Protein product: CASSSPLGQGLNTEAFF.

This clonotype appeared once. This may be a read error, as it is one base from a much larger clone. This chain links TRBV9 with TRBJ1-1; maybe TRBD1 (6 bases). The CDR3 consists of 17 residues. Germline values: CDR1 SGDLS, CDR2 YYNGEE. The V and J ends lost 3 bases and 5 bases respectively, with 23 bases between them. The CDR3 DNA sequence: TGTGCCAGCAGCGCGTCGGGGTACAGGGTGTGGGGGACTGAAGCTTTCTTT. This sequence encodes CASSASGYRVWGTEAFF. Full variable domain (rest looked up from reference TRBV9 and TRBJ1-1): DSGVTQTPKHLITATGQRVTLRCSPRSGDLSVYWYQQSLDQGLQFLIQYYNGEERAKGNILERFSAQQFPDLHSELNLSSLELGDSALYFCASSASGYRVWGTEAFFGQGTRLTVV.

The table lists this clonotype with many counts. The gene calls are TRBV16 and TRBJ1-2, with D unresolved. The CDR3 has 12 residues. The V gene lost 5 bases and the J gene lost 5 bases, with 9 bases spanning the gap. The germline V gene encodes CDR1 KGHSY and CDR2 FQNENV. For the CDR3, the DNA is TGTGCCAGCAGCGTGAATCCATATGGCTACACCTTC. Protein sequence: CASSVNPYGYTF.

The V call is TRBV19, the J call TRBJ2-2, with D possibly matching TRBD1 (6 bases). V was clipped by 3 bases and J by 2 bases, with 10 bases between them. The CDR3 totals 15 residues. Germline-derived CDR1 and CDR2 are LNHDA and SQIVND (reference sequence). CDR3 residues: CASSIPDSNTGELFF. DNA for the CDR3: TGTGCCAGTAGTATCCCGGACAGCAACACCGGGGAGCTGTTTTTT.

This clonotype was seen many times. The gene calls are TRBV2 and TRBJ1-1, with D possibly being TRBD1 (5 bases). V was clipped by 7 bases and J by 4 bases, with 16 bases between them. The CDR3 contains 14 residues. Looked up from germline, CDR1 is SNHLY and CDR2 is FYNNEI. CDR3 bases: TGTGCCAGCAATGAGGGGCCTCTTGGCACTGAAGCTTTCTTT. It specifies CASNEGPLGTEAFF.

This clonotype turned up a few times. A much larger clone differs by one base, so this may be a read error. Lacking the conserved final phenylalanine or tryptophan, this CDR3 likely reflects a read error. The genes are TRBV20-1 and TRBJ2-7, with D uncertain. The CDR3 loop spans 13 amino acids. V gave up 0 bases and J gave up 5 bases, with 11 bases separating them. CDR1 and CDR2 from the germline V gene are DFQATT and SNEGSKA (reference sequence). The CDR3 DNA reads TGCAGTGCTAGAGATAGGGCCCTAGACGAGCAGTACTAC. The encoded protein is CSARDRALDEQYY.

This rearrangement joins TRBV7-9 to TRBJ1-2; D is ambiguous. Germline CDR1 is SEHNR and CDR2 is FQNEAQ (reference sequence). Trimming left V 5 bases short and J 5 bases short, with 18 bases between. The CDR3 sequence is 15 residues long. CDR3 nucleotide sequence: TGTGCCAGCAGCGCTAAGGGAAGATCGTGGTATGGCTACACCTTC. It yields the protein CASSAKGRSWYGYTF.

CDR3 in amino acids: CASSPEGAYEQYF. DNA for the CDR3: TGCGCCAGCAGCCCGGAAGGGGCCTACGAGCAGTACTTC. This chain connects TRBV5-1 to TRBJ2-7; D is possibly TRBD1 (5 bases). V gave up 4 bases and J gave up 2 bases, with 10 bases separating them. Germline V lookup: CDR1 SGHRS, CDR2 YFSETQ. This CDR3 is built from 13 residues.

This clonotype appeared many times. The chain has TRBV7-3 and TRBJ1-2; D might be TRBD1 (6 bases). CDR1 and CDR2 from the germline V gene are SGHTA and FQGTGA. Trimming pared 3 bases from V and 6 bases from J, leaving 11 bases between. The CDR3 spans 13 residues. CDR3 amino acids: CASSFTGKDGYTF. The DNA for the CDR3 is TGTGCCAGCAGCTTCACAGGGAAGGATGGCTACACCTTC.

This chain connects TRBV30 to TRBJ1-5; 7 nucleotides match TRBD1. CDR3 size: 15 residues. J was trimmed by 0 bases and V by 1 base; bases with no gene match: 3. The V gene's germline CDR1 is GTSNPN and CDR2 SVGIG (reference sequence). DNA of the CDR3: TGTGCCTGGAGTGGGGGACAGTATAGCAATCAGCCCCAGCATTTT. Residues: CAWSGGQYSNQPQHF.

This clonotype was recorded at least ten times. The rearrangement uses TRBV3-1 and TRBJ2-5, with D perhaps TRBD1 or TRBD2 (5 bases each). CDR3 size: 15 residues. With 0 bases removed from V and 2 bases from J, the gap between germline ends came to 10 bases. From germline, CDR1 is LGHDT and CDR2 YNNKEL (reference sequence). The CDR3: CASSQEGVDQETQYF. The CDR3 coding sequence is TGTGCCAGCAGCCAAGAGGGGGTCGATCAAGAGACCCAGTACTTC.

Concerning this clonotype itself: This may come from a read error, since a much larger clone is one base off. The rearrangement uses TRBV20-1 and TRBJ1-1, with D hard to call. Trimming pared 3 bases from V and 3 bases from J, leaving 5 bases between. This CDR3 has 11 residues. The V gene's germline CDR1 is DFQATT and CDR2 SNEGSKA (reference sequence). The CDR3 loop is CSASGDTEAFF. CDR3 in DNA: TGCAGTGCTAGTGGAGACACTGAAGCTTTCTTT.

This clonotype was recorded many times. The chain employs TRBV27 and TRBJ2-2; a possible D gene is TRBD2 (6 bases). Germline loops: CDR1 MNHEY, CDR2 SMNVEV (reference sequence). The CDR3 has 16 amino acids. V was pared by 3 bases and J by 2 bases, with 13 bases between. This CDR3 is CASSFLLATNTGELFF. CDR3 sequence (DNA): TGTGCCAGCAGTTTTCTCCTAGCGACAAACACCGGGGAGCTGTTTTTT.

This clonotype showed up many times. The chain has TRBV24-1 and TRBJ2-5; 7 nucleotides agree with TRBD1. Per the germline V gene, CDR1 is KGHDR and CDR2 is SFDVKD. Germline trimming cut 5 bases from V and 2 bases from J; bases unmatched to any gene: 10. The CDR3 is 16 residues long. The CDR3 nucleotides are TGTGCCACCAGTGGTCAGACAGGGAAAGGACAAGAGACCCAGTACTTC. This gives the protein CATSGQTGKGQETQYF.

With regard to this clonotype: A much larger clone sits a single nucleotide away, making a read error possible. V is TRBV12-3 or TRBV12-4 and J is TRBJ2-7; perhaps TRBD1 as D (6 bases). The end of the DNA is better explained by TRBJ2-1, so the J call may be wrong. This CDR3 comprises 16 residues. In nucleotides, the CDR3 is TGTGCCAGCAGCCGGTACCAGGGGCGGCCATCCTACGAGCAGTTCTTC. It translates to CASSRYQGRPSYEQFF.

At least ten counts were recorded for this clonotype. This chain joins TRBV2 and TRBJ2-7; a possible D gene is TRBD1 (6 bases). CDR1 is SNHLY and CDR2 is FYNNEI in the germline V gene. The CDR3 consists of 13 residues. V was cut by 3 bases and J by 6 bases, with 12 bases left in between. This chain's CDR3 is CASSEGPRGEQYF. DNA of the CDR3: TGTGCCAGCAGTGAGGGCCCCAGGGGCGAGCAGTACTTC.

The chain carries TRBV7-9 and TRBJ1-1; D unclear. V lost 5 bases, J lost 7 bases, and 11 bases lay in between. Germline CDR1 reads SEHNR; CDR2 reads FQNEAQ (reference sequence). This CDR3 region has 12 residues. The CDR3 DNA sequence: TGTGCCAGCAGCCAAAGTACCCTTGAAGCTTTCTTT. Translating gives CASSQSTLEAFF.

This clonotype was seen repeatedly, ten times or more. The DNA for the CDR3 is TGTGCCAGCAGCTTCCGACAGGGGGGGGGCTACGAGCAGTACTTC. Protein product: CASSFRQGGGYEQYF. J is TRBJ2-7 and V is TRBV7-2; 9 positions agree with TRBD1. The germline CDR1 and CDR2 sequences are SGHTA and FQGNSA. The CDR3 loop spans 15 amino acids. The ends lost 3 bases at V and 3 bases at J; junction bases unmatched: 6.

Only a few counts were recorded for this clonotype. CDR3 amino acids: CAWSRLTEAFF. Here the CDR3 DNA reads TGTGCCTGGAGTCGGCTCACTGAAGCTTTCTTT. This chain joins TRBV30 and TRBJ1-1; D is unresolved. The germline CDR1 and CDR2 sequences are GTSNPN and SVGIG (reference sequence). The CDR3 loop spans 11 amino acids. Trimming removed 2 bases from V and 4 bases from J, with 5 bases in between.

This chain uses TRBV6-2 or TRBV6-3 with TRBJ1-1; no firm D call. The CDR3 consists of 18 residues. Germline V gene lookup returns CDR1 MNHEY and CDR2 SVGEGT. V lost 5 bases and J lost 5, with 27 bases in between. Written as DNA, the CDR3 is TGTGCCAGCAGTCCCCTCCTGACCTTGGACGGGGATAGTACTGAAGCTTTCTTT. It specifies CASSPLLTLDGDSTEAFF.

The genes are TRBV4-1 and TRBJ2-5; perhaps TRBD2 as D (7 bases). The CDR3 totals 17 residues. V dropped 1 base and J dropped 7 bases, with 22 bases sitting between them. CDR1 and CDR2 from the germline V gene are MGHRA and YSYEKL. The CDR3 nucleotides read TGCGCCAGCAGCCAAGGATTTAGCAGTGGGGGAGGGGGGACCCAGTACTTC. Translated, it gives CASSQGFSSGGGGTQYF.

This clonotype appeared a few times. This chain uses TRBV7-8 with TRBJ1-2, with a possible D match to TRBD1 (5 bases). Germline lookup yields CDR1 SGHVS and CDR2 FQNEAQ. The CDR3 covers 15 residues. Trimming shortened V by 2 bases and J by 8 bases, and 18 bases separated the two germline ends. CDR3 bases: TGTGCCAGCAGCTTACGGGACCCGGGTGCGGGAGGCTACACCTTC. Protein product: CASSLRDPGAGGYTF.

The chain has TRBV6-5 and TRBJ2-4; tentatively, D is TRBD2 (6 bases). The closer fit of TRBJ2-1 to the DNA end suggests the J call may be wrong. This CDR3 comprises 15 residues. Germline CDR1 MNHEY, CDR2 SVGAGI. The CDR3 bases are TGTGCCAGCAGTTACGGGGGGTTCTCCAAAAACATTCAGTTCTTC. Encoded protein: CASSYGGFSKNIQFF.

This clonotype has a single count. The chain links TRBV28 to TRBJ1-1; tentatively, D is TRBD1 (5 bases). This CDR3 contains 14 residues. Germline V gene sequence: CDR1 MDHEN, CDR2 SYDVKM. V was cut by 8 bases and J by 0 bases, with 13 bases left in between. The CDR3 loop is CASGAGYMNTEAFF. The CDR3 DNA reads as TGTGCCAGCGGCGCAGGGTACATGAACACTGAAGCTTTCTTT.

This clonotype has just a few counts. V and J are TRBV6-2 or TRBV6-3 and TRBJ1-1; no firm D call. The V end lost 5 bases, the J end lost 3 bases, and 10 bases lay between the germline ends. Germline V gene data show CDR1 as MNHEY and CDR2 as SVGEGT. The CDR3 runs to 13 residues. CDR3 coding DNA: TGTGCCAGCAGTCCCGACTTGTACACTGAAGCTTTCTTT. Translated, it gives CASSPDLYTEAFF.

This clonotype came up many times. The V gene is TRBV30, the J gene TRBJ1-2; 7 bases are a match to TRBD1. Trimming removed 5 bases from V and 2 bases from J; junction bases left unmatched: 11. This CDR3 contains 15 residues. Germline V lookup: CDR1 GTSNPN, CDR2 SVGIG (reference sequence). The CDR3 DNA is TGTGCCTGGGACCAAGGGACAGCAAAAAACTATGGCTACACCTTC. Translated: CAWDQGTAKNYGYTF.

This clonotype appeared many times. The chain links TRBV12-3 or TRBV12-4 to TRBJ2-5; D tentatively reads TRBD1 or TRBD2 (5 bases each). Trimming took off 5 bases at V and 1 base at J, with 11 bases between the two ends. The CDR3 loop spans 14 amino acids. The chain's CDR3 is CASSPGGGQETQYF. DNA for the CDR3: TGTGCCAGCAGTCCCGGTGGGGGCCAAGAGACCCAGTACTTC.